This T cell receptor beta chain was retrieved from a study of cytomegalovirus exposure and HLA in healthy donors. Study-wide points: According to the study, 150 to 200 TCR beta chains were cytomegalovirus-associated.

Germline V CDR1 and CDR2: SGHDT, YYEEEE. V was cut by 0 bases and J by 6 bases, with 7 bases left in between. The CDR3 consists of 12 residues. For this clone: Its antigen is still unknown.

Libraries were prepared by immunoSEQ multiplex PCR; TCRdb keeps only in-frame clonotypes and omits some of them. The top ten hold less than 1.5% of the sample, which has roughly 130,000 clones, 88% seen once. Material for sequencing was PBMCs. This TCR was sampled from a man aged 25 to 45 in good health and CMV-seronegative. The rearrangement links TRBV5-6 to TRBJ2-7, with a weak D call TRBD1 (5 bases). CDR3 DNA sequence: TGTGCCAGCAGCTTGGCCAGGGCCGAGCAGTACTTC. Amino acid sequence: CASSLARAEQYF.